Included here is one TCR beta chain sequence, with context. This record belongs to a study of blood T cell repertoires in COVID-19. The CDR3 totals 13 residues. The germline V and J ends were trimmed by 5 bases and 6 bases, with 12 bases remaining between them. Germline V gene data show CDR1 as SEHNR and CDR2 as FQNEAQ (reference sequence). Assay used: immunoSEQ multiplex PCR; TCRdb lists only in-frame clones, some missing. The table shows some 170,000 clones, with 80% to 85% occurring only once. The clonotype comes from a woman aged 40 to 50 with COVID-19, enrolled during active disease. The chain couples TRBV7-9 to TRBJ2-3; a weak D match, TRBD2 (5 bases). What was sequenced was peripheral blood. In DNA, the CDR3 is TGTGCCAGCAGCCCTCGGACTGCTGATACGCAGTATTTT. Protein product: CASSPRTADTQYF.